Listed below are T cell receptor beta chains from one sample, sequenced in a study of cytomegalovirus exposure and HLA in healthy donors. The method was immunoSEQ multiplex PCR; TCRdb's version includes in-frame clones alone and lacks a portion of them. The sample yields some 250,000 clones, 82% seen once. Sequencing was carried out using PBMCs. These receptors were taken from a woman in her thirties or forties in good health and CMV-seropositive. The CDR3 runs from the conserved cysteine through the conserved F or W. A D gene is named only where the DNA matches it firmly. Some rows have no size entry. The others give once, few or many, or a class for an expanded clone.

cdr3_aa cdr3_nt v_call clone_size j_call d_call
CASSASGIHEQYF TGTGCCAGCAGCGCTAGCGGGATCCACGAGCAGTACTTC TRBV7-3 - TRBJ2-7 TRBD2
CACGQVSYEQYF TGTGCCTGCGGACAGGTCTCCTACGAGCAGTACTTC TRBV30 - TRBJ2-7 TRBD1
CASSFPGQDEKLFF TGCGCCAGCAGTTTTCCGGGACAGGATGAAAAACTGTTTTTT TRBV5-1 once TRBJ1-4 TRBD1
CAISDKGGLEQYF TGTGCCATCAGTGATAAGGGAGGGCTCGAGCAGTACTTC TRBV10-3 few TRBJ2-7 TRBD2
CASSVDGSYGYTF TGCGCCAGCAGCGTAGACGGGAGCTATGGCTACACCTTC TRBV5-1 - TRBJ1-2 -
CASSWGGTGVRQETQYF TGCGCCAGCAGCTGGGGGGGGACAGGGGTTCGACAAGAGACCCAGTACTTC TRBV5-1 few TRBJ2-5 TRBD1
CASSDRSRGAETQYF TGCGCCAGCAGTGACCGGTCCAGGGGCGCGGAGACCCAGTACTTC TRBV10-1 few TRBJ2-5 -
CASSLYSQETQYF TGTGCCAGCAGCTTATACTCTCAAGAGACCCAGTACTTC TRBV7-3 - TRBJ2-5 -
CASSYAPGGYGYTF TGTGCCAGCAGTTATGCCCCGGGTGGCTATGGCTACACCTTC TRBV6-5 - TRBJ1-2 -
CASSLDGTSTDTQYF TGTGCCAGCAGCTTAGACGGGACTAGCACAGATACGCAGTATTTT TRBV11-3 once TRBJ2-3 -
CSSGLDNYNEQFF TGCAGCTCGGGACTAGACAATTACAATGAGCAGTTCTTC TRBV29-1 - TRBJ2-1 TRBD2
CASRVTGWSYEQYF TGTGCCAGCAGAGTCACAGGGTGGTCCTACGAGCAGTACTTC TRBV27 - TRBJ2-7 -
CASSALTGLGGANVLTF TGTGCCAGCAGCGCCCTGACAGGGCTAGGCGGGGCCAACGTCCTGACTTTC TRBV9 few TRBJ2-6 TRBD1
CAWSLYRDEQFF TGTGCCTGGAGCCTTTATCGCGATGAGCAGTTCTTC TRBV30 - TRBJ2-1 -
CASSRSREGNEQFF TGTGCCAGCAGCCGTTCACGGGAGGGGAATGAGCAGTTCTTC TRBV6-6 - TRBJ2-1 TRBD2
CASSSSGRATYEQYF TGTGCCAGCAGCTCCTCGGGGAGGGCCACCTACGAGCAGTACTTC TRBV7-9 - TRBJ2-7 TRBD2
CASSVTGYTEAFF TGTGCCAGCAGCGTCACAGGGTACACTGAAGCTTTCTTT TRBV9 few TRBJ1-1 -
CASSLSGKGPYEQYF TGTGCCAGCAGCTTATCAGGGAAGGGTCCCTACGAGCAGTACTTC TRBV7-2 few TRBJ2-7 -
CASSLALTNYGYTF TGTGCCAGCAGCTTAGCGCTAACTAACTATGGCTACACCTTC TRBV7-9 - TRBJ1-2 -
CASRKNREGGYEKLFF TGCGCCAGCAGAAAAAACAGGGAAGGAGGATATGAAAAACTGTTTTTT TRBV5-1 - TRBJ1-4 -
CASSVVTGDYTGELFF TGTGCCAGCAGCGTAGTAACGGGAGACTACACCGGGGAGCTGTTTTTT TRBV9 - TRBJ2-2 -
CASSTVPGNSYEQYF TGCGCCAGCAGCACAGTACCCGGCAATTCCTACGAGCAGTACTTC TRBV5-1 - TRBJ2-7 -
CSAAGVDGYTF TGCAGTGCTGCAGGGGTAGATGGCTACACCTTC TRBV20-1 - TRBJ1-2 -
CASSDDRQGYNQPQHF TGTGCCAGCAGTGACGATCGGCAGGGTTACAATCAGCCCCAGCATTTT TRBV6-1 - TRBJ1-5 -
CASSFRGLSYNEQFF TGTGCCAGCAGCTTCAGGGGGCTCTCCTACAATGAGCAGTTCTTC TRBV9 - TRBJ2-1 TRBD1
CASSLYQGASTDTQYF TGTGCCAGCAGCTTGTATCAGGGGGCGAGCACAGATACGCAGTATTTT TRBV5-4 - TRBJ2-3 TRBD1
CASSDEGGNQPQHF TGTGCCAGTTCTGATGAGGGGGGGAATCAGCCCCAGCATTTT TRBV18 - TRBJ1-5 -